Presented here are 2 T cell receptor beta chains from one specimen sequenced in a study of cytomegalovirus exposure and HLA in healthy donors. Use of 60 Vbeta and 13 Jbeta primers characterized the PCR. Clones were read by immunoSEQ multiplex PCR, and TCRdb kept only the in-frame ones, dropping some. The sample has tens of thousands of clones, around 82% seen once. Material for sequencing was PBMCs. These receptors were collected from a male donor in good health and CMV-seronegative.

The CDR3 loop reads CASSLNGVYEQYF. For the CDR3, the DNA is TGTGCCAGCAGCTTAAACGGGGTTTACGAGCAGTACTTC. This chain links TRBV7-9 with TRBJ2-7, with D perhaps matching TRBD2 (5 bases). The V end was cut by 2 bases, the J end by 4 bases, with 9 bases between. From germline, CDR1 is SEHNR and CDR2 FQNEAQ (reference sequence). CDR3 length: 13 residues.

The V and J genes are TRBV5-1 and TRBJ2-5; D perhaps matches TRBD1 (5 bases). The germline V gene encodes CDR1 SGHRS and CDR2 YFSETQ. V lost 4 bases and J lost 6, with 13 bases in between. CDR3 length equals 13 residues. The DNA for the CDR3 is TGCGCCAGCAGCCCCGGTCAGGGAAAGACCCAGTACTTC. Translated: CASSPGQGKTQYF.